The TCR beta chain under discussion was sequenced for a study of T-cell memory formation after mild COVID-19 (dated by TCRdb to about 2021). For context, the study as a whole: TCR sequence clusters from the two donors were found to be largely donor specific. In a couple of donors, T-cell clones that expanded and contracted after mild COVID-19 were tracked by sequencing TCRalpha and TCRbeta repertoires over time. The cohort comprised two young, previously healthy adult volunteers, one female and one male. Overall results and qualifications from the work: Some responding clones were detected in pre-infection memory, suggesting pre-existing cross-reactive memory T cells joined the SARS-CoV-2 response. Balanced CD4/CD8 phenotypes were observed for clones contracting from day 15 to 85, whereas a bias towards CD4+ was observed for a second wave of clones expanding from day 15 to 37. The second-wave clones that peaked on day 37 were not confirmed to be SARS-CoV-2 specific. The study included only two mild cases, and larger cohorts that include severe cases with pre-infection samples were judged to be necessary. Contracting CD4+ clones were found mainly in CM and EM memory subsets, while CD8+ clones were enriched in EMRA.

There are 19 amino acids in the CDR3, from cysteine to phenylalanine inclusive. The sequence is cut down to CDR3 DNA, 57 bases in frame from base 1. CDR1 and CDR2 are drawn from the germline V gene: LGHNA, YNFKEQ. Ficoll-Paque density gradient centrifugation was used to isolate PBMCs. Sequenced on an Illumina NovaSeq 6000. TCRalpha and TCRbeta cDNA libraries were constructed by 5'RACE with constant-segment primers, with sample barcodes and unique molecular identifiers being introduced. RNA was extracted from every sample with Trizol reagent. Amplification of the libraries took two PCR steps, and the second step added a second sample barcode plus Illumina TruSeq adapters. Sequencing of libraries was performed on an Illumina NovaSeq with 2 x 150 bp paired-end reads. The paper's processing steps were these. With migec v1.2.7, reads were demultiplexed and then collapsed into UMI-guided consensus sequences. Using mixcr v2.1.11, UMI consensuses were aligned to TRA and TRB V and J templates and then assembled into clonotypes. A clonotype was counted as expanded or contracted only if both edgeR and NoisET called the change significant, with noise models trained on biological replicates. For edgeR calls, the thresholds were a false discovery rate-adjusted p below 0.01 and a log2 fold-change of 1. As an exploratory analysis of dynamics, PCA with hierarchical clustering was applied to max-normalized trajectories of the 1000 most abundant clonotypes. Separately sequenced CD4+ and CD8+ repertoires were used to assign the CD4 or CD8 phenotype of responding clones. The public reads were quality trimmed at Q25 with fastp and then assembled into clones with MiXCR by TCRdb, keeping productive beta chains. CDR3 protein sequences are deduplicated, and each keeps its most common genes and DNA. TCRdb, not the original authors, processed these V and J calls. The sample profile shows around 200,000 distinct CDR3 sequences; about 10% of them were found once. Less than 4% of the sample rests with the top ten.

There are a few counts of this clonotype. Its target antigen remains unknown. An end of the junction does not agree with germline; a read error may underlie this. The chain was built from TRBV4-2 and TRBJ2-3; 14 bases in between match TRBD2. Sequenced sample: PBMCs or a T cell subset sorted from them (not recorded which). This TCR was sampled from a man in his late teens or twenties who had mild COVID-19 (a few samples of this study predate the infection). The sample titles of this study are shuffled in the database, so cell type and time point are left out; the donor was told from shared clones. CDR3 sequence: CASSEEGTSGGEWADTQYF. The nucleotides read TGTGCCAGCAGCGAAGAAGGGACTAGCGGGGGTGAGTGGGCAGATACGCAGTATTTT.